The 10 T cell receptor beta chains presented below share a single source sample, sequenced in a study of blood T cell repertoires in COVID-19. Sequencing was performed with immunoSEQ multiplex PCR; in TCRdb, only in-frame clones are kept and a portion is missing. The profile covers about 190,000 clones, with about 86% appearing a single time and around an eighth taken by the ten largest. Sequenced sample: peripheral blood. These receptors were obtained from a man aged 25 to 45 with active or convalescent COVID-19.

CDR3 bases: TGTGCCAGCAGTGCAACAGGGTTCGGGGATCAGCCCCAGCATTTT. It specifies CASSATGFGDQPQHF. The V call is TRBV6-2 or TRBV6-3, the J call TRBJ1-5, with a tentative D call TRBD1 (6 bases). The CDR3 loop spans 15 amino acids. With 5 bases removed from V and 5 bases from J, the gap between germline ends came to 16 bases. CDR1 and CDR2 from the germline V gene are MNHEY and SVGEGT.

This CDR3 reads CASSLIKGGAVPNTEAFF. The CDR3 DNA follows: TGTGCCAGCAGCTTAATTAAGGGGGGGGCAGTGCCGAACACTGAAGCTTTCTTT. V gene TRBV11-2 combines with J gene TRBJ1-1; TRBD1 is a possible D gene (6 bases). CDR1 SGHAT and CDR2 FQNNGV come from the germline V gene. Trimming stripped 2 bases from V and 1 base from J, with 20 bases between. The CDR3 has 18 amino acids. Variable domain in full (rest from reference TRBV11-2 and TRBJ1-1): EAGVAQSPRYKIIEKRQSVAFWCNPISGHATLYWYQQILGQGPKLLIQFQNNGVVDDSQLPKDRFSAERLKGVDSTLKIQPAKLEDSAVYLCASSLIKGGAVPNTEAFFGQGTRLTVV.

The V and J genes are TRBV19 and TRBJ1-4; no clear D. Per germline, CDR1 LNHDA and CDR2 SQIVND (reference sequence). Trimming shortened V by 4 bases and J by 7 bases, and 10 bases separated the two germline ends. CDR3 size: 13 residues. Here the CDR3 reads CASSKAGGEKLFF. The CDR3 DNA is TGTGCCAGTAGTAAGGCAGGAGGTGAAAAACTGTTTTTT. Variable domain in full (rest from reference TRBV19 and TRBJ1-4): DGGITQSPKYLFRKEGQNVTLSCEQNLNHDAMYWYRQDPGQGLRLIYYSQIVNDFQKGDIAEGYSVSREKKESFPLTVTSAQKNPTAFYLCASSKAGGEKLFFGSGTQLSVL.

This chain connects TRBV2 to TRBJ2-5; D remains ambiguous. CDR1 and CDR2 from the germline V gene are SNHLY and FYNNEI. The CDR3 is 13 amino acids. Trimming cost V 3 bases and J 1 base, with 6 bases left between them. The CDR3 is CASSDRVQETQYF. The DNA of the CDR3 is TGTGCCAGCAGTGATCGCGTCCAAGAGACCCAGTACTTC.

The J gene is TRBJ2-1, the V gene TRBV4-3; 11 nucleotides agree with TRBD2. In germline, CDR1 is LGHNA, CDR2 YSLEER. This CDR3 has 15 amino acids. Trimming at V came to 4 bases and at J to 5 bases, leaving 4 bases not matched to a gene. The CDR3 DNA reads as TGCGCCAGCAGCCTCGGGACTAGCGGAGACAATGAGCAGTTCTTC. Its translation: CASSLGTSGDNEQFF.

This clone was seen a single time. The J gene is TRBJ1-4, the V gene TRBV7-2; D remains unclear. CDR1 is SGHTA, CDR2 FQGNSA, per germline. This CDR3 has 15 residues. The V gene lost 5 bases and the J gene lost 5 bases, with 15 bases spanning the gap. CDR3 nucleotide sequence: TGTGCCAGCAGCCCGCAGGCCGGGGAAAATGAAAAACTGTTTTTT. Its protein is CASSPQAGENEKLFF.

This clone was seen just once. The chain joins TRBV5-1 to TRBJ1-1; perhaps TRBD1 as D (6 bases). V was pared by 4 bases and J by 1 base, with 11 bases between. The CDR3 covers 14 residues. Germline V CDR1 and CDR2: SGHRS, YFSETQ. The CDR3 here is CASSPGQPNTEAFF. DNA for the CDR3: TGCGCCAGCAGCCCAGGACAGCCGAACACTGAAGCTTTCTTT.

The chain has TRBV7-3 and TRBJ2-3; D is possibly TRBD2 (6 bases). The germline V gene has CDR1 SGHTA and CDR2 FQGTGA. V lost 1 base, J lost 0 bases, and 8 bases lay in between. The CDR3 is made up of 15 amino acids. CDR3 nucleotides: TGTGCCAGCAGCTTAATGGCGGGAAGCACAGATACGCAGTATTTT. It translates to CASSLMAGSTDTQYF. The full variable domain, rest sourced from reference TRBV7-3 and TRBJ2-3, is GAGVSQTPSNKVTEKGKYVELRCDPISGHTALYWYRQSLGQGPEFLIYFQGTGAADDSGLPNDRFFAVRPEGSVSTLKIQRTERGDSAVYLCASSLMAGSTDTQYFGPGTRLTVL.

This chain uses TRBV7-3 with TRBJ1-2; 8 nucleotides agree with TRBD1. V gave up 5 bases and J gave up 5 bases; unmatched junction bases: 7. From germline, CDR1 is SGHTA and CDR2 FQGTGA. The CDR3 covers 14 residues. Written as DNA, the CDR3 is TGTGCCAGCAGCGCAGGACAGGGTGGATATGGCTACACCTTC. Translating gives CASSAGQGGYGYTF.

The chain uses TRBV30 and TRBJ2-7, with D possibly matching TRBD2 (5 bases). V was trimmed by 5 bases and J by 4 bases, leaving 15 bases between them. Germline loops: CDR1 GTSNPN, CDR2 SVGIG (reference sequence). CDR3 length equals 13 residues. CDR3 coding DNA: TGTGCCTGGCGCCGGGAAGGCAGTTACGAGCAGTACTTC. It yields the protein CAWRREGSYEQYF.